The 32 T cell receptor beta chains presented below share a single source sample, sequenced in a study of T-cell reconstitution after alpha-beta-depleted transplantation in children. Researchers prepared the TCRbeta library using unique molecular identifiers, the study reports. MiXCR, applied by TCRdb to the PCR reads, yields one record per CDR3 protein. Of some 240,000 distinct CDR3 sequences listed, 12% are singletons. Material: PBMCs from the stem cell graft donor, obtained from the stem cell graft. The receptors were sampled from a human donor who donated a stem cell graft to a child with acute lymphoblastic leukemia.

This clonotype was seen at least ten times. This rearrangement joins TRBV7-2 to TRBJ2-5; either TRBD1 or TRBD2 may fit D (5 bases each). Per germline, CDR1 SGHTA and CDR2 FQGNSA. The CDR3 length is 15 residues. Trimming removed 3 bases from V and 1 base from J, with 12 bases in between. CDR3 coding DNA: TGTGCCAGCAGCTTCAGGGACCTGGGCCAAGAGACCCAGTACTTC. Its protein product is CASSFRDLGQETQYF.

This clonotype was seen at least ten times. V gene TRBV6-1 combines with J gene TRBJ2-1; 9 positions match TRBD2. J lost 8 bases, V lost 6 bases, and 11 bases had no gene match. CDR1 is MNHNS, CDR2 SASEGT, per germline. The CDR3 length is 15 residues. The CDR3 coding sequence is TGTGCCAGCAGCCCCCCCGGGACTAGCATCCATGAGCAGTTCTTC. Amino acid sequence: CASSPPGTSIHEQFF.

This clonotype was recorded at least ten times. The genes are TRBV28 and TRBJ1-6; 8 bases are a match to TRBD1. CDR1 and CDR2 (germline): MDHEN, SYDVKM. The CDR3 loop spans 15 amino acids. V trimming: 5 bases; J trimming: 7 bases; junction bases outside the gene matches: 7. CDR3 in DNA: TGTGCCAGCAGTGACAGGGGCCGCCCAAATTCACCCCTCCACTTT. It codes for CASSDRGRPNSPLHF. The complete variable domain, with remaining parts taken from reference TRBV28 and TRBJ1-6, reads DVKVTQSSRYLVKRTGEKVFLECVQDMDHENMFWYRQDPGLGLRLIYFSYDVKMKEKGDIPEGYSVSREKKERFSLILESASTNQTSMYLCASSDRGRPNSPLHFGNGTRLTVT.

This clonotype was counted ten times or more. The chain couples TRBV6-4 to TRBJ2-1; D perhaps matches TRBD2 (6 bases). Per the germline V gene, CDR1 is MRHNA and CDR2 is SNTAGT. CDR3 size: 19 residues. V was trimmed by 6 bases and J by 3 bases, leaving 27 bases between them. This CDR3 is CASSPGNVGFSSVYNEQFF. Written as DNA, the CDR3 is TGTGCCAGCAGCCCCGGGAATGTCGGTTTCTCTAGCGTCTACAATGAGCAGTTCTTC.

The table lists this clonotype with many counts. The genes are TRBV20-1 and TRBJ2-5; 9 bases line up with TRBD2. Germline V gene lookup returns CDR1 DFQATT and CDR2 SNEGSKA (reference sequence). The CDR3 spans 16 residues. Trimming cost V 0 bases and J 3 bases; bases outside gene matches: 8. The CDR3, as DNA: TGCAGTGCTAGAGAGGAGCGGGGGGATTCTAAAGAGACCCAGTACTTC. It yields the protein CSAREERGDSKETQYF.

At least ten counts were recorded for this clonotype. The chain joins TRBV6-2 or TRBV6-3 to TRBJ2-4, with 8 nucleotides matching TRBD2. V was pared by 5 bases and J by 0 bases, with 3 bases of the junction left unmatched. The CDR3 sequence is 15 residues long. Germline V gene sequence: CDR1 MNHEY, CDR2 SVGEGT. The CDR3 bases are TGTGCCAGCAGTCTACTAGCGGAAGCCAAAAACATTCAGTACTTC. Protein product: CASSLLAEAKNIQYF.

About this clonotype: A much more abundant neighbour one base away suggests this may be a read error. The gene calls are TRBV5-1 and TRBJ2-2; 9 bases align to TRBD2. Germline assignment: CDR1 SGHRS and CDR2 YFSETQ. The CDR3 contains 15 residues. CDR3 protein: CAISPRLAVSGELFF. The CDR3 DNA reads TGCGCCATCAGCCCCCGACTAGCGGTATCCGGGGAGCTGTTTTTT.

In this sample, this clonotype turned up a few times. V is TRBV2 and J is TRBJ2-5; weak D call: TRBD1 (6 bases). From germline, CDR1 is SNHLY and CDR2 FYNNEI. The CDR3 runs 13 residues. The V end was cut by 6 bases, the J end by 4 bases, with 12 bases between. CDR3 residues: CASRTGGGETQYF. CDR3 DNA sequence: TGTGCCAGCAGGACAGGCGGAGGAGAGACCCAGTACTTC.

This clonotype was seen repeatedly, ten times or more. The genes are TRBV5-1 and TRBJ2-1, with D possibly matching TRBD1 (6 bases). CDR3 length: 12 residues. With 0 bases removed from V and 14 bases from J, the gap between germline ends came to 12 bases. Per germline, CDR1 SGHRS and CDR2 YFSETQ. The CDR3 loop reads CASSLGQEGEFF. The CDR3 nucleotides are TGCGCCAGCAGCTTGGGCCAAGAGGGGGAGTTCTTC.

This clonotype was seen many times. The chain links TRBV27 to TRBJ1-1, with 7 bases aligning to TRBD1. Trimming took 10 bases from V and 1 from J; bases not matched to a gene: 9. The CDR3 covers 14 residues. Germline V gives CDR1 MNHEY, CDR2 SMNVEV (reference sequence). The CDR3 loop reads CATNRQGPNTEAFF. CDR3 DNA sequence: TGTGCCACAAATAGACAGGGACCGAACACTGAAGCTTTCTTT.

This clonotype was found many times. This chain joins TRBV6-6 and TRBJ2-7; D call uncertain. This CDR3 is built from 13 residues. Germline V gene data show CDR1 as MNHNY and CDR2 as SVGAGI (reference sequence). Between the trimmed V and J ends, which lost 4 bases and 9 bases, there was a span of 16 bases. In nucleotides, the CDR3 is TGTGCCAGCAGTTCGAAAGGGCCTCTGGCGCAGTACTTC. Its protein product is CASSSKGPLAQYF.

The chain combines TRBV6-1 with TRBJ1-1; 8 bases line up with TRBD1. Germline CDR1 MNHNS, CDR2 SASEGT. This CDR3 has 15 amino acids. Trimming cost V 4 bases and J 1 base; bases outside gene matches: 5. DNA of the CDR3: TGTGCCAGCAGTGGGCCCGGGACAGGGAACACTGAAGCTTTCTTT. It codes for CASSGPGTGNTEAFF.

The chain couples TRBV25-1 to TRBJ2-2; D is perhaps TRBD2 (7 bases). Germline V gives CDR1 MGHDK, CDR2 SYGVNS. Between the trimmed V and J ends, which lost 3 bases and 4 bases, there was a span of 15 bases. The CDR3 sequence is 16 residues long. Written as DNA, the CDR3 is TGTGCCAGCAGTGAGTGGGGGGGGCGCATCACCGGGGAGCTGTTTTTT. Its protein product is CASSEWGGRITGELFF.

The chain couples TRBV27 to TRBJ2-7, with D hard to call. Germline CDR1 is MNHEY and CDR2 is SMNVEV (reference sequence). V was pared by 7 bases and J by 6 bases, with 19 bases between. CDR3 length: 14 amino acids. This CDR3 is CASMRLAVWSEQYF. The CDR3 DNA is TGTGCCAGCATGAGGCTTGCCGTTTGGTCCGAGCAGTACTTC.

V is TRBV27 and J is TRBJ2-5; 7 bases agree with TRBD1. The CDR3 is made up of 16 amino acids. The J segment lost 5 bases and the V segment lost 5 bases, leaving 14 bases of the junction unmatched. The germline CDR1 and CDR2 sequences are MNHEY and SMNVEV (reference sequence). The CDR3 DNA is TGTGCCAGCAGTCCGGCCAAGGGACAGATCTTGGAGACCCAGTACTTC. This gives the protein CASSPAKGQILETQYF.

This clonotype was detected ten times or more. The chain couples TRBV29-1 to TRBJ2-5; 8 bases agree with TRBD1. CDR1 and CDR2 from the germline V gene are SQVTM and ANQGSEA. The CDR3 covers 14 residues. Losses at the gene ends were 1 base for V and 5 bases for J; bases not matched to a gene: 6. This CDR3 reads CSVEGAGGWETQYF. DNA of the CDR3: TGCAGCGTTGAAGGGGCAGGGGGCTGGGAGACCCAGTACTTC.

About this clonotype: This may be a read error, as it is one base from a much larger clone. The chain has TRBV7-8 and TRBJ1-2; D uncertain. The CDR3 length is 13 residues. Germline V gene data show CDR1 as SGHVS and CDR2 as FQNEAQ. DNA for the CDR3: TGTGCCAGCAGTGTTCAAGCTAACTATGGCGACACCTTC. Its protein is CASSVQANYGDTF.

This clonotype was detected ten times or more. The V gene is TRBV5-1, the J gene TRBJ1-4; possibly TRBD1 for D (5 bases). Trimming shortened V by 0 bases and J by 6 bases, and 12 bases separated the two germline ends. Germline V gene data show CDR1 as SGHRS and CDR2 as YFSETQ. The CDR3 totals 15 residues. CDR3 sequence: CASSLGQISDEKLFF. CDR3 DNA sequence: TGCGCCAGCAGCTTGGGACAGATTAGTGATGAAAAACTGTTTTTT.

The gene calls are TRBV4-2 and TRBJ2-2; D may be TRBD2 (5 bases). This CDR3 has 17 amino acids. With 0 bases removed from V and 2 bases from J, the gap between germline ends came to 13 bases. The V gene's germline CDR1 is LGHNA and CDR2 YNFKEQ. CDR3 sequence (DNA): TGTGCCAGCAGCCAAGAGAGAGACTACTTAAACACCGGGGAGCTGTTTTTT. Translation: CASSQERDYLNTGELFF.

In this sample, this clonotype turned up many times. This chain connects TRBV20-1 to TRBJ1-4; 7 nucleotides line up with TRBD1. Losses at the gene ends were 3 bases for V and 6 bases for J; bases not matched to a gene: 4. Germline V gene data show CDR1 as DFQATT and CDR2 as SNEGSKA (reference sequence). CDR3 size: 13 residues. CDR3 nucleotide sequence: TGCAGTGCTAGGACAGGGTTTGATGAAAAACTGTTTTTT. It yields the protein CSARTGFDEKLFF.

V gene TRBV12-3 or TRBV12-4 combines with J gene TRBJ2-5, with a weak D call TRBD1 (6 bases). This CDR3 has 14 residues. V shed 2 bases and J shed 7 bases, with 14 bases lying between them. Here the CDR3 reads CASSLLGQDRTQYF. The DNA for the CDR3 is TGTGCCAGCAGTTTACTGGGACAAGATAGGACCCAGTACTTC.

This clonotype was detected ten times or more. The chain combines TRBV7-2 with TRBJ2-3; 14 bases match TRBD2. Germline V gene lookup returns CDR1 SGHTA and CDR2 FQGNSA. This CDR3 spans 18 amino acids. Germline trimming cut 2 bases from V and 6 bases from J; bases unmatched to any gene: 10. The CDR3 nucleotides read TGTGCCAGCAGCTTATTTGGGACTAGCGGGAGTCGATCCGATACGCAGTATTTT. It specifies CASSLFGTSGSRSDTQYF.

At least ten counts were recorded for this clonotype. The chain is built from TRBV5-1 and TRBJ2-5; no reliable D call. Germline CDR1 and CDR2: SGHRS and YFSETQ. V lost 4 bases and J 5 bases, leaving 15 bases between the germline ends. The CDR3 is made up of 14 amino acids. The CDR3 region has the DNA TGCGCCAGCAGCCATACGGTGGGGATCGAGACCCAGTACTTC. This gives the protein CASSHTVGIETQYF.

The sample holds many counts of this clonotype. This chain uses TRBV2 with TRBJ2-7, with D perhaps TRBD1 or TRBD2 (6 bases each). Per the germline V gene, CDR1 is SNHLY and CDR2 is FYNNEI. The CDR3 is 16 amino acids. V was clipped by 7 bases and J by 6 bases, with 25 bases between them. As DNA, the CDR3 is TGTGCCAGCAAGGGGGGCGGGACGGAGGTCCGGGGCGAGCAGTACTTC. Residues: CASKGGGTEVRGEQYF. Full variable domain (rest looked up from reference TRBV2 and TRBJ2-7): EPEVTQTPSHQVTQMGQEVILRCVPISNHLYFYWYRQILGQKVEFLVSFYNNEISEKSEIFDDQFSVERPDGSNFTLKIRSTKLEDSAMYFCASKGGGTEVRGEQYFGPGTRLTVT.

The sample holds many counts of this clonotype. The chain recombines TRBV12-3 or TRBV12-4 with TRBJ1-1; 9 bases match TRBD1. Trimming removed 5 bases from V and 1 base from J; junction bases left unmatched: 2. The CDR3 runs 14 residues. The CDR3 DNA is TGTGCCAGCAGTCACAGGGGGCCGAACACTGAAGCTTTCTTT. It yields the protein CASSHRGPNTEAFF.

A few counts support this clonotype. The V and J genes are TRBV6-2 or TRBV6-3 and TRBJ2-1, with 11 bases identical to TRBD2. Germline lookup yields CDR1 MNHEY and CDR2 SVGEGT. The ends lost 5 bases at V and 11 bases at J; junction bases unmatched: 8. The CDR3 length is 14 residues. As DNA, the CDR3 is TGTGCCAGCAGTCAATGGACTAGCGGGTATAAGCAGTTCTTC. The encoded protein is CASSQWTSGYKQFF.

In its sample, this clonotype was seen many times. V is TRBV3-1 and J is TRBJ2-4, with 7 bases that match TRBD1. V lost 3 bases, J lost 8 bases, and 10 bases stayed unmatched. CDR1 is LGHDT and CDR2 is YNNKEL in the germline V gene (reference sequence). The CDR3 is 15 residues long. CDR3 residues: CASSHSGTAPHIQYF. For the CDR3, the DNA is TGTGCCAGCAGCCATTCAGGGACAGCCCCCCACATTCAGTACTTC.

This clonotype has ten or more counts. The chain couples TRBV27 to TRBJ2-3; 7 bases are shared with TRBD2. Germline CDR1 is MNHEY and CDR2 is SMNVEV (reference sequence). The CDR3 contains 15 residues. Trimming cost V 7 bases and J 4 bases; bases outside gene matches: 11. The DNA for the CDR3 is TGTGCCAGCAAACGGGAAGCGGGAAACTCAGATACGCAGTATTTT. Its protein is CASKREAGNSDTQYF.

This clonotype showed up many times. This sequence joins TRBV6-2 or TRBV6-3 and TRBJ1-1, with D uncertain. Looked up from germline, CDR1 is MNHEY and CDR2 is SVGEGT. Trimming removed 7 bases at V and 10 bases at J, with 16 bases between. The CDR3 runs to 12 residues. CDR3 sequence: CASTNWGKRAFF. The DNA for the CDR3 is TGTGCCAGCACTAACTGGGGAAAGAGAGCTTTCTTT.

Regarding this clonotype: One end of the junction varies from germline; a read error may be responsible. The chain couples TRBV7-7 to TRBJ2-1, with D tentatively TRBD1 (6 bases). CDR1 is SSHAT and CDR2 is FNYEAQ in the germline V gene (reference sequence). The CDR3 length is 15 residues. The CDR3 is CASSLEGGEYNEQFF. The CDR3 DNA sequence: TGTGCTAGCAGCTTAGAAGGGGGTGAATACAATGAGCAGTTCTTC.

The V gene is TRBV18, the J gene TRBJ1-6; D gene ambiguous. V lost 3 bases and J 0 bases, leaving 15 bases between the germline ends. Germline assignment: CDR1 KGHSH and CDR2 LQKENI. This CDR3 is 18 amino acids long. CDR3 nucleotides: TGTGCCAGCTCACCGGCGGGTGCCTCACTCTCCTATAATTCACCCCTCCACTTT. Protein: CASSPAGASLSYNSPLHF.

This clonotype was seen at least ten times. The V and J genes are TRBV9 and TRBJ2-7, with D perhaps TRBD2 (5 bases). From germline, CDR1 is SGDLS and CDR2 YYNGEE. The CDR3 consists of 13 residues. V was cut by 7 bases and J by 5 bases, with 16 bases left in between. CDR3 protein: CASGVGVKDEQYF. Written as DNA, the CDR3 is TGTGCCAGCGGAGTCGGGGTAAAGGACGAGCAGTACTTC.